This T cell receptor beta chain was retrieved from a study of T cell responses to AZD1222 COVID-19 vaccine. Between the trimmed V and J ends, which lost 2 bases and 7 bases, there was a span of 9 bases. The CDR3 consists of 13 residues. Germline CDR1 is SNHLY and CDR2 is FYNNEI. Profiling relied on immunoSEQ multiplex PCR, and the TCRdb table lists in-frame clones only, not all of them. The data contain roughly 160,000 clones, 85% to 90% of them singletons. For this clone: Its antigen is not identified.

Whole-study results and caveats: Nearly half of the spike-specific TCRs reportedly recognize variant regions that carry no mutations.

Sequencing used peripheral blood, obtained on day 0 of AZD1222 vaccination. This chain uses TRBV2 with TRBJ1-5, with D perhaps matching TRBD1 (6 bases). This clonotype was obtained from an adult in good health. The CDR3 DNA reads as TGTGCCAGCAGTGAACACAGGGACCAGCCCCAGCATTTT. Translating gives CASSEHRDQPQHF.